The entry that follows covers one T cell receptor beta chain sequence. Its matching antigen is unknown. The data were taken from a study of PD-L1 blockade in urothelial cancer. Study-wide context: There were a median of around 140,000 T cells in blood samples. Study-wide findings and caveats: A pretreatment blood TCR clonality that fell below the median predicted better progression-free and overall survival.

Trimming removed 4 bases at V and 3 bases at J, with 11 bases between. The germline V gene has CDR1 ENHRY and CDR2 SYGVKD. This CDR3 is 14 amino acids long. Time point meaning: peripheral blood 6 weeks after treatment start. The study enrolled patients with locally advanced or metastatic urothelial carcinoma. Sequencing was performed with immunoSEQ multiplex PCR; in TCRdb, only in-frame clones are kept and a portion is missing. The sample holds some 51,000 clones, 88% seen once. The chain carries TRBV10-3 and TRBJ2-3, with D possibly TRBD2 on 5 matching bases. This sequence originates from a man aged 55 to 70 with urothelial cancer. The specimen comprised PBMCs, sampled around atezolizumab (anti-PD-L1) treatment. The CDR3 bases are TGTGCCATCAGTGGGCCCCCGGGAACAGATACGCAGTATTTT. Its translation: CAISGPPGTDTQYF.